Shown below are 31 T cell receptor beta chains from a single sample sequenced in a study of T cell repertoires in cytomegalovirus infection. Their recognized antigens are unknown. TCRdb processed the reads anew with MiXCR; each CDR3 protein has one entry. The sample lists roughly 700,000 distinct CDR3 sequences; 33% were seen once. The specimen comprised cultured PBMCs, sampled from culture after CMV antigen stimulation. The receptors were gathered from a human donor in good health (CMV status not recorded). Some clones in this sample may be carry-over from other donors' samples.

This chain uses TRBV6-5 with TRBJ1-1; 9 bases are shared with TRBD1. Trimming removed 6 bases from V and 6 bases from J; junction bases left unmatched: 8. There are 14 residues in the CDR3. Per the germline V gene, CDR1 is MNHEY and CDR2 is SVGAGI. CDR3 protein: CASRGTGSLAEAFF. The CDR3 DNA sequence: TGTGCCAGCAGGGGGACAGGGAGTTTGGCTGAAGCTTTCTTT.

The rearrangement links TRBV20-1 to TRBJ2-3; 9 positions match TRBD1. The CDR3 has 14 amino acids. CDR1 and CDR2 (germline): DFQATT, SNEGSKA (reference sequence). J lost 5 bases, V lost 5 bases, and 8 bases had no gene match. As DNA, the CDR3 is TGCAGTGCTTCGGACAGGGGAGAGGTAGATACGCAGTATTTT. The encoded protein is CSASDRGEVDTQYF.

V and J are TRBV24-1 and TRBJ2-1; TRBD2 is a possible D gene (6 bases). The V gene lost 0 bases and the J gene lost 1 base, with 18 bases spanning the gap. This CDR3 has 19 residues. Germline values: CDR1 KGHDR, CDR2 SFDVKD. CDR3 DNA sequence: TGTGCCACCAGTGATTTGCGGAGTGGAGGGGCTCGGTCCTACAATGAGCAGTTCTTC. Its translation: CATSDLRSGGARSYNEQFF.

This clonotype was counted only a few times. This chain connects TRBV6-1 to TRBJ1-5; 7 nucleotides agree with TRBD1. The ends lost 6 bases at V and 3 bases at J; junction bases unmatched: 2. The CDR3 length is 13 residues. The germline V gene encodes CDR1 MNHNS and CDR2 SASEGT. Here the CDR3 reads CASRTGNNQPQHF. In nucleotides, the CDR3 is TGTGCCAGCAGGACAGGGAACAATCAGCCCCAGCATTTT.

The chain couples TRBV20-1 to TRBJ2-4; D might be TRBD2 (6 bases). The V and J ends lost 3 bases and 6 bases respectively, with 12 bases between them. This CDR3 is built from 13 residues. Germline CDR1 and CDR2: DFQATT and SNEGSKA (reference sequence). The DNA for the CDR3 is TGCAGTGCTAGGGGGGGTCGGGTAAACATTCAGTACTTC. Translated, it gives CSARGGRVNIQYF.

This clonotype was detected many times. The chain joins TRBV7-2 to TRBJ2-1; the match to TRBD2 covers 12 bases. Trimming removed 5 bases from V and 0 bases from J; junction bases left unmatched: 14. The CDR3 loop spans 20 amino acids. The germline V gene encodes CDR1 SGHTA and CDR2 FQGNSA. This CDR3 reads CASSLNRLAGALSSYNEQFF. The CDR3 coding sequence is TGTGCCAGCAGCCTCAACAGACTAGCGGGGGCCCTCAGCTCCTACAATGAGCAGTTCTTC.

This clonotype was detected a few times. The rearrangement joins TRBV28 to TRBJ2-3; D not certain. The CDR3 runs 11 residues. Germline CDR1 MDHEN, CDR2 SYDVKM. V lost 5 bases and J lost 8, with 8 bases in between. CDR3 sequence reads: CASSPLLTQYF. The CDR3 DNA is TGTGCCAGCAGTCCCCTTCTTACGCAGTATTTT.

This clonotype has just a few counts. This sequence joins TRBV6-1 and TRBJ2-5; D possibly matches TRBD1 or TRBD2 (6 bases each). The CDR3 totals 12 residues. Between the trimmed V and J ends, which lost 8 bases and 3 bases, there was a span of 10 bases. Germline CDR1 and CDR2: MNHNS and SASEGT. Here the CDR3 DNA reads TGTGCCAGCGGTAGGGGGGAAGAGACCCAGTACTTC. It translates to CASGRGEETQYF.

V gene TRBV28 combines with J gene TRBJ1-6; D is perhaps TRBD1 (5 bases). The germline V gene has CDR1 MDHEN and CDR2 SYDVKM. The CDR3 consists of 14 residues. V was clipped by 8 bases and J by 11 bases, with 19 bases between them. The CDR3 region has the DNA TGTGCCAGCTTTAGTACAGGACGGTATCCACCCCTCCACTTT. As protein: CASFSTGRYPPLHF.

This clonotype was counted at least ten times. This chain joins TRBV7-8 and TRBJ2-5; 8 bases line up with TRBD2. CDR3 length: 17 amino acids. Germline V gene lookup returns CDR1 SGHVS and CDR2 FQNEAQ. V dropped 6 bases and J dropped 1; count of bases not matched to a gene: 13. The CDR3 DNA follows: TGTGCCAGCAGGCGCGCGGGTGGACTAGCCTTCCAAGAGACCCAGTACTTC. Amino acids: CASRRAGGLAFQETQYF.

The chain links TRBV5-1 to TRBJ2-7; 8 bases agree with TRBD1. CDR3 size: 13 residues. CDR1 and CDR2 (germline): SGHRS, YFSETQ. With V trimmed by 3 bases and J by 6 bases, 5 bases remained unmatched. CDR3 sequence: CASSSRTGFEQYF. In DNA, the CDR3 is TGCGCCAGCAGCTCGAGGACAGGGTTCGAGCAGTACTTC.

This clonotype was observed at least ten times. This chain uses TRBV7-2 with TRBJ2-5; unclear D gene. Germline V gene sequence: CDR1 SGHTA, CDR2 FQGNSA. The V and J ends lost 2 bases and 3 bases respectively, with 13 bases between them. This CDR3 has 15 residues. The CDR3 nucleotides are TGTGCCAGCAGCTTACGTCGAGTCGGTAAAGAGACCCAGTACTTC. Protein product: CASSLRRVGKETQYF.

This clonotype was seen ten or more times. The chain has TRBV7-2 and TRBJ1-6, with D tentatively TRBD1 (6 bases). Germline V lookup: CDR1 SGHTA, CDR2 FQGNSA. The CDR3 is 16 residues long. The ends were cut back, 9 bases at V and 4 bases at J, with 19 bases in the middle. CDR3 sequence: CASRSGGSSYNSPLHF. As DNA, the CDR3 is TGTGCCAGTAGGAGTGGGGGCTCAAGTTATAATTCACCCCTCCACTTT. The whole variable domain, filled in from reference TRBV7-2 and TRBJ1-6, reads GAGVSQSPSNKVTEKGKDVELRCDPISGHTALYWYRQSLGQGLEFLIYFQGNSAPDKSGLPSDRFSAERTGGSVSTLTIQRTQQEDSAVYLCASRSGGSSYNSPLHFGNGTRLTVT.

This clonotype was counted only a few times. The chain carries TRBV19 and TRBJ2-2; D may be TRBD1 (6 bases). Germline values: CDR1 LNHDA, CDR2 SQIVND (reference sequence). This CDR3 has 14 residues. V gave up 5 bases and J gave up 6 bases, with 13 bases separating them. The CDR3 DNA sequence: TGTGCCAGTAGTCCGAGGCAGGGGCCCGGGGAGCTGTTTTTT. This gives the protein CASSPRQGPGELFF.

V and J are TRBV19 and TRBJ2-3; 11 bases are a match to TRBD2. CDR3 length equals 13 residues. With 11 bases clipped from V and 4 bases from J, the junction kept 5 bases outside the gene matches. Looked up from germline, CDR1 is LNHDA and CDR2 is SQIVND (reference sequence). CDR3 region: CAAGTSGADTQYF. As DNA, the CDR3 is TGTGCCGCCGGGACTAGCGGTGCAGATACGCAGTATTTT.

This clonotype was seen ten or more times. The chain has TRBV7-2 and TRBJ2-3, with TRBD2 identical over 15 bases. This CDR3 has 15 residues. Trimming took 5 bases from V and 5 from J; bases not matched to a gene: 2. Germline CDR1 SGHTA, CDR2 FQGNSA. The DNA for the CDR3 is TGTGCCAGCAGCCCGGGACTAGCGGGGGGAGATACGCAGTATTTT. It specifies CASSPGLAGGDTQYF.

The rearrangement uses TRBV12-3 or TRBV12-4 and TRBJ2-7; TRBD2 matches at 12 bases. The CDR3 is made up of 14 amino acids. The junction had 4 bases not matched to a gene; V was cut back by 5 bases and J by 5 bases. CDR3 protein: CASSPRTSGNEQYF. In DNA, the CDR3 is TGTGCCAGCAGTCCACGGACTAGCGGGAACGAGCAGTACTTC.

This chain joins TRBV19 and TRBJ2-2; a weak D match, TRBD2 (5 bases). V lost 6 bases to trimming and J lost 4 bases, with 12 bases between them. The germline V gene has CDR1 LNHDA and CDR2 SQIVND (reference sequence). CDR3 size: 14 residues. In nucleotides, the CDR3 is TGTGCCAGTAGACCCGCCGGGGTCACCGGGGAGCTGTTTTTT. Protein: CASRPAGVTGELFF.

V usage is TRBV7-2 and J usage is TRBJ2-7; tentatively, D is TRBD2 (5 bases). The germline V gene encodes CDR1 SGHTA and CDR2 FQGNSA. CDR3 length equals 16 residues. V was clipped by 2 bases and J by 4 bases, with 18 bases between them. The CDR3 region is CASSLISGELPYEQYF. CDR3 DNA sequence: TGTGCCAGCAGCTTAATCAGTGGGGAGCTCCCGTACGAGCAGTACTTC.

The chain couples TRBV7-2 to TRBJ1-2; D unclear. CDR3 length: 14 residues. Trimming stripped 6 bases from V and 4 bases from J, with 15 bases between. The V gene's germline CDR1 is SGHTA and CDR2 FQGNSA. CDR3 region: CASRLKGLGYGYTF. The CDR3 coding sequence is TGTGCCAGCAGATTAAAGGGTCTTGGCTATGGCTACACCTTC.

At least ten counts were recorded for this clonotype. The CDR3 is CASSLLGLASPLHF. CDR3 DNA sequence: TGTGCCAGCAGCTTACTGGGACTAGCTTCACCCCTCCACTTT. The chain recombines TRBV7-2 with TRBJ1-6; maybe TRBD1 (5 bases). The V gene's germline CDR1 is SGHTA and CDR2 FQGNSA. The CDR3 length is 14 residues. The V end lost 2 bases, the J end lost 9 bases, and 11 bases lay between the germline ends.

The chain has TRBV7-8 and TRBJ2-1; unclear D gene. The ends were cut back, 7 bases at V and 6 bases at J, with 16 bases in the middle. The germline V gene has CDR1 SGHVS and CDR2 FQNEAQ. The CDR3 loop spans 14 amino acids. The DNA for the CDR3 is TGTGCCAGCACCAAAAGCCGCTATGTCAATGAGCAGTTCTTC. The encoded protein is CASTKSRYVNEQFF.

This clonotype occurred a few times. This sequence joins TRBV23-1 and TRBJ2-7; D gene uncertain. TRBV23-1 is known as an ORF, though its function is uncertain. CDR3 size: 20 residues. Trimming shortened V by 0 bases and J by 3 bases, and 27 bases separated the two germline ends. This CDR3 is CASSQSFWGYSRKNLYEQYF. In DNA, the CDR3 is TGCGCCAGCAGTCAATCGTTCTGGGGATATTCCCGCAAAAACCTCTACGAGCAGTACTTC.

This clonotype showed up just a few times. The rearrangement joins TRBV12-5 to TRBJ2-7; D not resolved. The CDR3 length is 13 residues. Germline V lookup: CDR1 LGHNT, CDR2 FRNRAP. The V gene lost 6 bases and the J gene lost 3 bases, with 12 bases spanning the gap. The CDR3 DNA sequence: TGTGCTAGTGGCCATCCAGTGTTCTACGAGCAGTACTTC. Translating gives CASGHPVFYEQYF. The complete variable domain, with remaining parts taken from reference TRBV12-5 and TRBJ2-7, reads DARVTQTPRHKVTEMGQEVTMRCQPILGHNTVFWYRQTMMQGLELLAYFRNRAPLDDSGMPKDRFSAEMPDATLATLKIQPSEPRDSAVYFCASGHPVFYEQYFGPGTRLTVT.

CDR3 sequence (DNA): TGTGCCAGTAGTATGTTGGGACCCCGGACGGGTGAGCAGTTCTTC. Translation gives CASSMLGPRTGEQFF. This chain uses TRBV19 with TRBJ2-1; D might be TRBD1 or TRBD2, each matching 5 bases. The CDR3 totals 15 residues. V was cut by 3 bases and J by 9 bases, with 18 bases left in between. Germline CDR1 and CDR2: LNHDA and SQIVND (reference sequence).

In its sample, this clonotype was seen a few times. CDR3 coding DNA: TGTGCCAGCAGTCCGCATATAGGAGGCTACACCTTC. Translation: CASSPHIGGYTF. The chain is built from TRBV12-3 or TRBV12-4 and TRBJ1-2; D not resolved. V lost 5 bases to trimming and J lost 8 bases, with 12 bases between them. The CDR3 is 12 residues long.

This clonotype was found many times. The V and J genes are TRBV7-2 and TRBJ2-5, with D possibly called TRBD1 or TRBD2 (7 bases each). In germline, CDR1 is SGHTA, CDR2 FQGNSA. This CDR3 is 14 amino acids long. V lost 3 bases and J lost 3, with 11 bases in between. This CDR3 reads CASSLGGTEETQYF. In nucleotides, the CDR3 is TGTGCCAGCAGCTTGGGGGGGACAGAAGAGACCCAGTACTTC.

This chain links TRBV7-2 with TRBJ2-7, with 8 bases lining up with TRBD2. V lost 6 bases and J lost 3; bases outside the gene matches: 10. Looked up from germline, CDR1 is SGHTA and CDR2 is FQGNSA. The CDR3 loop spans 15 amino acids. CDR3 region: CASRALAGGFYEQYF. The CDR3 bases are TGTGCCAGCAGGGCCCTTGCGGGGGGATTCTACGAGCAGTACTTC.

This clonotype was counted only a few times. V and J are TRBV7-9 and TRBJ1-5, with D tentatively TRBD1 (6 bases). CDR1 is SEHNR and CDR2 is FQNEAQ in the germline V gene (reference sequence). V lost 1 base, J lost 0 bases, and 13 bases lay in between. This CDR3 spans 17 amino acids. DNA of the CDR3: TGTGCCAGCAGCTTAGAAGGGACACCCTATAGCAATCAGCCCCAGCATTTT. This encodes CASSLEGTPYSNQPQHF.

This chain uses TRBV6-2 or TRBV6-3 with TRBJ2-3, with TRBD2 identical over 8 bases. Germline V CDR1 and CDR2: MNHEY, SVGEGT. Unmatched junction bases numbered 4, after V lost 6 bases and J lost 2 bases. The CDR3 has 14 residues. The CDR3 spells CASSKREPTDTQYF. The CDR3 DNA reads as TGTGCCAGCAGCAAGCGGGAGCCCACAGATACGCAGTATTTT.

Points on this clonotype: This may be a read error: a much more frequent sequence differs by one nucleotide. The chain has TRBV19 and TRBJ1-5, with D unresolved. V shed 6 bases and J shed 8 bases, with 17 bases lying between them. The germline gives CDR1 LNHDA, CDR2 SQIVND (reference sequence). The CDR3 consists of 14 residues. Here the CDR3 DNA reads TGTGCCAGTAGCCTCGCCCAGCCTCATGAGCCCCAGCATTTT. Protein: CASSLAQPHEPQHF.